This passage covers 2 T cell receptor beta chains from one sample sequenced in a study of T cell responses to AZD1222 COVID-19 vaccine. Clones were sequenced by immunoSEQ multiplex PCR, and TCRdb holds only the in-frame ones, with some missing. The data hold around 140,000 clones, with 92% observed a single time. The starting material was peripheral blood, obtained 28 days after the second AZD1222 dose. These receptors came from an adult who received the AZD1222 COVID-19 vaccine.

This chain uses TRBV19 with TRBJ1-5; 7 bases agree with TRBD1. CDR3 size: 15 residues. Trimming at V came to 0 bases and at J to 6 bases, leaving 5 bases not matched to a gene. Per the germline V gene, CDR1 is LNHDA and CDR2 is SQIVND (reference sequence). As DNA, the CDR3 is TGTGCCAGTAGTATAGAGGGGCAGGGGGGTCAGCCCCAGCATTTT. It is translated as CASSIEGQGGQPQHF.

V and J are TRBV30 and TRBJ1-1, with D unclear. V was pared by 6 bases and J by 6 bases, with 17 bases between. Germline CDR1 GTSNPN, CDR2 SVGIG (reference sequence). The CDR3 contains 13 residues. CDR3 residues: CACSMWGTAEAFF. Written as DNA, the CDR3 is TGTGCCTGTAGTATGTGGGGAACGGCTGAAGCTTTCTTT.